This TCR beta chain was sequenced in a study of blood T cell repertoires in COVID-19. Study in general: There were acute and convalescent COVID-19 samples, and they came from the United States, Italy and Spain.

Per the authors' pipeline: It was from reference gene primer amplification that nucleated cell counts were estimated. TCRdb keeps only in-frame clones here, not all; method: immunoSEQ multiplex PCR. V, J and clone size reflect that table, while D and trimming were determined from the DNA. This table has hundreds of thousands of clones, approximately 86% appearing once. From germline, CDR1 is LGHNA and CDR2 YSLEER. V lost 0 bases to trimming and J lost 7 bases, with 21 bases between them. The CDR3 is 17 residues long. This sequence was found in a woman in her twenties or thirties with acute or convalescent COVID-19. V usage is TRBV4-3 and J usage is TRBJ1-2; D remains unclear. Sequencing input: peripheral blood. The CDR3 nucleotides read TGCGCCAGCAGCCAAGATCCATTGAGCCTCTTTAAAAGTGGCTACACCTTC. Translating gives CASSQDPLSLFKSGYTF.